The 10 T cell receptor beta chains presented below share a single source sample, sequenced in a study of memory CD4+ T cells and cytomegalovirus serostatus. The sort gate was single viable CD3+CD4+CD8-CD45RO+ cells for memory CD4+ T cells. The protocol was immunoSEQ multiplex PCR, while the TCRdb copy is restricted to in-frame clones and leaves out a portion. The table lists about 56,000 clones, roughly 82% of them singletons, with 0.4% in the top ten. The specimen sequenced was memory CD4+ T cells from blood. These receptor sequences come from an adult in good health and CMV-seronegative.

The rearrangement uses TRBV5-5 and TRBJ2-3, with a tentative D call TRBD2 (5 bases). Trimming took 6 bases from V and 2 from J, leaving 16 bases between them. CDR1 and CDR2 from the germline V gene are SGHKS and YYEKEE (reference sequence). The CDR3 runs 15 residues. Written as DNA, the CDR3 is TGTGCCAGCACCTGGACTTATTTACCCACAGATACGCAGTATTTT. This codes for CASTWTYLPTDTQYF.

This clone was seen a few times. The rearrangement joins TRBV11-2 to TRBJ1-1; D gene uncertain. Trimming stripped 3 bases from V and 1 base from J, with 9 bases between. From germline, CDR1 is SGHAT and CDR2 FQNNGV. This CDR3 is built from 14 residues. The CDR3: CASSFTGRNTEAFF. For the CDR3, the DNA is TGTGCCAGCAGCTTCACCGGGCGGAACACTGAAGCTTTCTTT. The full variable domain, rest sourced from reference TRBV11-2 and TRBJ1-1, is EAGVAQSPRYKIIEKRQSVAFWCNPISGHATLYWYQQILGQGPKLLIQFQNNGVVDDSQLPKDRFSAERLKGVDSTLKIQPAKLEDSAVYLCASSFTGRNTEAFFGQGTRLTVV.

The chain has TRBV2 and TRBJ2-3; D is perhaps TRBD1 (6 bases). Germline V gene data show CDR1 as SNHLY and CDR2 as FYNNEI. The ends were cut back, 7 bases at V and 4 bases at J, with 12 bases in the middle. This CDR3 has 13 amino acids. The CDR3 bases are TGTGCCAGCAACCCCGGACAGCCAGATACGCAGTATTTT. This codes for CASNPGQPDTQYF.

The CDR3 spells CASSQRVTNEKLFF. The CDR3 coding sequence is TGTGCCAGCAGCCAAAGGGTCACTAATGAAAAACTGTTTTTT. This rearrangement joins TRBV14 to TRBJ1-4; D gene unclear. The germline V and J ends were trimmed by 2 bases and 2 bases, with 6 bases remaining between them. The CDR3 sequence is 14 residues long. Germline CDR1 reads SGHDN; CDR2 reads FVKESK.

The CDR3 DNA reads as TGTGCCAGCAGCCCGGGAGCCTACGAGCAGTACTTC. Its translation: CASSPGAYEQYF. The J gene is TRBJ2-7, the V gene TRBV6-6; D might be TRBD2 (6 bases). CDR3 length: 12 amino acids. Trimming took 6 bases from V and 2 from J, leaving 8 bases between them. Germline CDR1 reads MNHNY; CDR2 reads SVGAGI (reference sequence).

This clone showed up just a few times. The V gene is TRBV7-9, the J gene TRBJ1-1; no clear D. Germline values: CDR1 SEHNR, CDR2 FQNEAQ (reference sequence). Trimming removed 2 bases from V and 2 bases from J, with 9 bases in between. This CDR3 region has 14 residues. CDR3 in DNA: TGTGCCAGCAGCTTATCTACAGTAAACACTGAAGCTTTCTTT. It translates to CASSLSTVNTEAFF. Looking up the rest from reference TRBV7-9 and TRBJ1-1 gives the full variable domain: DTGVSQNPRHKITKRGQNVTFRCDPISEHNRLYWYRQTLGQGPEFLTYFQNEAQLEKSRLLSDRFSAERPKGSFSTLEIQRTEQGDSAMYLCASSLSTVNTEAFFGQGTRLTVV.

The V call is TRBV28, the J call TRBJ2-3; 7 bases match TRBD2. The CDR3 totals 17 residues. The germline V gene encodes CDR1 MDHEN and CDR2 SYDVKM. Trimming cost V 4 bases and J 2 bases; bases outside gene matches: 12. The CDR3 reads CASSSLRDRGVTDTQYF. The CDR3 DNA follows: TGTGCCAGCAGTTCCCTTAGGGACCGGGGGGTCACAGATACGCAGTATTTT.

The chain combines TRBV9 with TRBJ1-5, with 7 bases aligning to TRBD1. V was clipped by 0 bases and J by 6 bases; unmatched bases: 3. Germline V lookup: CDR1 SGDLS, CDR2 YYNGEE. This CDR3 is 14 amino acids long. The CDR3 loop is CASSVGSGGQPQHF. The CDR3 nucleotides read TGTGCCAGCAGCGTAGGTTCAGGGGGTCAGCCCCAGCATTTT.

The chain uses TRBV28 and TRBJ1-2; TRBD1 agrees at 7 bases. V was pared by 6 bases and J by 8 bases, with 9 bases of the junction left unmatched. Germline V gives CDR1 MDHEN, CDR2 SYDVKM. The CDR3 is made up of 13 amino acids. The CDR3 DNA sequence: TGTGCCAGCAGAAAGACAGGGCTTGGGGGCTACACCTTC. This codes for CASRKTGLGGYTF.

The gene calls are TRBV5-1 and TRBJ1-2; D call uncertain. Trimming removed 0 bases at V and 5 bases at J, with 11 bases between. This CDR3 is 14 amino acids long. The germline CDR1 and CDR2 sequences are SGHRS and YFSETQ. The CDR3 protein is CASSLGSQTYGYTF. CDR3 nucleotide sequence: TGCGCCAGCAGCTTGGGATCCCAGACTTATGGCTACACCTTC.